This record looks at one T cell receptor beta chain sequence and its context. The antigen remains unidentified. The record originates from a study of PD-1 blockade in mismatch repair-deficient tumors. Study summary: Patients had 11 to 13 mismatch repair-deficient cancer types and were previously treated and progressing.

TCRdb's copy holds only in-frame clones and misses some; the assay was immunoSEQ multiplex PCR. The data show some 97,000 clones, about four fifths seen once. Mismatch repair deficiency was confirmed in all patients, by PCR or immunohistochemistry. The TCR-sequenced patients were a few responders to pembrolizumab. Overall study results and limits: After pembrolizumab, tumor-resident clones rose rapidly, then generally contracted before radiologic responses.

With V trimmed by 1 base and J by 2 bases, 4 bases remained unmatched. The CDR3 extends over 15 amino acids. Looked up from germline, CDR1 is MGHRA and CDR2 is YSYEKL. This TCR was sampled from an adult with mismatch repair-deficient cancer. The V call is TRBV4-1, the J call TRBJ2-7; 8 nucleotides line up with TRBD1. The specimen comprised peripheral blood, sampled 36 weeks after starting pembrolizumab. In nucleotides, the CDR3 is TGCGCCAGCAGCCAAGTAAACAGGGGGACCTACGAGCAGTACTTC. It specifies CASSQVNRGTYEQYF.